What follows are 18 T cell receptor beta chains derived from one specimen sequenced in a study of T-cell reconstitution after alpha-beta-depleted transplantation in children. Construction of the TCRbeta library involved unique molecular identifiers. TCRdb reanalysed the PCR reads using MiXCR and keeps one entry per CDR3 protein. The table has 580,000 or so distinct CDR3 sequences, approximately 22% seen once; the top ten hold around an eighth. The source was PBMCs, mostly from graft donor cells, collected 360 days after TCRalphabeta/CD19-depleted stem cell transplant. The receptors were sampled from a boy younger than two who had a stem cell transplant for acute myeloid leukemia, so the T cells may come from the graft donor.

This clonotype was picked up many times. The chain carries TRBV10-3 and TRBJ1-1; TRBD1 might be the D (5 bases). Between the trimmed V and J ends, which lost 0 bases and 8 bases, there was a span of 16 bases. There are 15 residues in the CDR3. Germline-derived CDR1 and CDR2 are ENHRY and SYGVKD. The chain's CDR3 is CAISESIRKDREAFF. The CDR3 DNA sequence: TGTGCCATCAGTGAGTCGATCCGGAAAGACAGAGAAGCTTTCTTT.

This clonotype was recorded at least ten times. The chain is built from TRBV7-2 and TRBJ2-7, with 9 nucleotides matching TRBD1. Germline trimming cut 5 bases from V and 3 bases from J; bases unmatched to any gene: 8. This CDR3 is built from 15 residues. Germline assignment: CDR1 SGHTA and CDR2 FQGNSA. The DNA for the CDR3 is TGTGCCAGCAGCCCTAACCCGGGACAGGGCTACGAGCAGTACTTC. Amino acids: CASSPNPGQGYEQYF.

This clonotype has a handful of counts. The rearrangement links TRBV20-1 to TRBJ2-5; 10 positions match TRBD2. Germline V CDR1 and CDR2: DFQATT, SNEGSKA (reference sequence). Trimming removed 0 bases from V and 5 bases from J; junction bases left unmatched: 6. The CDR3 totals 15 residues. CDR3 sequence reads: CSAREWLAGEETQYF. In DNA, the CDR3 is TGCAGTGCTAGAGAGTGGCTAGCGGGGGAGGAGACCCAGTACTTC.

V gene TRBV13 combines with J gene TRBJ2-1, with TRBD2 as a possible D gene (7 bases). The germline V gene encodes CDR1 PRHDT and CDR2 FYEKMQ (reference sequence). The CDR3 contains 15 residues. V lost 0 bases and J lost 8, with 14 bases in between. The CDR3 sequence is CASSLGLGGLYEQFF. CDR3 coding DNA: TGTGCCAGCAGCTTAGGCCTGGGGGGGCTCTATGAGCAGTTCTTC.

The chain links TRBV13 to TRBJ2-7, with D perhaps being TRBD1 or TRBD2 (5 bases each). Trimming pared 5 bases from V and 12 bases from J, leaving 14 bases between. This CDR3 comprises 11 residues. The germline V gene encodes CDR1 PRHDT and CDR2 FYEKMQ (reference sequence). The CDR3 sequence: CASSGLEGTYV. For the CDR3, the DNA is TGTGCCAGCAGCGGACTCGAGGGGACGTACGTC.

This chain links TRBV20-1 with TRBJ1-5; TRBD1 might be the D (6 bases). The CDR3 has 13 amino acids. Deletions cut 3 bases from V and 6 bases from J, with 12 bases between. Germline CDR1 and CDR2: DFQATT and SNEGSKA (reference sequence). CDR3 sequence (DNA): TGCAGTGCTAGTTTCAAGGGGGGTCAGCCCCAGCATTTT. It encodes CSASFKGGQPQHF.

This clonotype was recorded at least ten times. The rearrangement links TRBV20-1 to TRBJ2-4; 7 bases are shared with TRBD1. V lost 4 bases and J lost 5; bases outside the gene matches: 11. The CDR3 has 15 residues. Germline CDR1 DFQATT, CDR2 SNEGSKA (reference sequence). The chain's CDR3 is CSATPANRGQNIQYF. The CDR3 nucleotides read TGCAGTGCTACCCCCGCCAACAGGGGTCAAAACATTCAGTACTTC.

The chain joins TRBV28 to TRBJ2-7; D is unresolved. V lost 11 bases and J lost 6, with 17 bases in between. The CDR3 loop spans 12 amino acids. Looked up from germline, CDR1 is MDHEN and CDR2 is SYDVKM. The CDR3 is CAVLSPASEQYV. The CDR3 nucleotides are TGTGCCGTCCTCAGCCCCGCCAGCGAGCAGTACGTC.

This clonotype has only a few counts. The chain links TRBV6-1 to TRBJ2-3; no definite D call. This CDR3 comprises 13 residues. Trimming shortened V by 5 bases and J by 11 bases, and 17 bases separated the two germline ends. Germline V gives CDR1 MNHNS, CDR2 SASEGT. In DNA, the CDR3 is TGTGCCAGCAGTCCAGAGGTTGCCCCTGGGCAGTATTTT. It encodes CASSPEVAPGQYF.

This clonotype was counted a few times. The V gene is TRBV28, the J gene TRBJ2-5; a weak D match, TRBD1 (6 bases). Trimming shortened V by 6 bases and J by 5 bases, and 16 bases separated the two germline ends. The length of the CDR3 is 14 residues. Germline values: CDR1 MDHEN, CDR2 SYDVKM. CDR3 bases: TGTGCCAGCAGCCTCAGGGGACGAGGGGAGACCCAGTACTTC. Protein sequence: CASSLRGRGETQYF.

This clonotype has ten or more counts. This chain connects TRBV29-1 to TRBJ1-5, with TRBD1 as a possible D gene (5 bases). There are 13 residues in the CDR3. With 4 bases removed from V and 3 bases from J, the gap between germline ends came to 10 bases. In germline, CDR1 is SQVTM, CDR2 ANQGSEA. CDR3 region: CSVAGGVNQPQHF. The CDR3 DNA follows: TGCAGCGTTGCCGGGGGGGTCAATCAGCCCCAGCATTTT.

This clonotype has only a few counts. The rearrangement links TRBV7-9 to TRBJ2-1; TRBD1 matches 10 bases. The CDR3 length is 16 residues. Germline V CDR1 and CDR2: SEHNR, FQNEAQ (reference sequence). Unmatched junction bases numbered 9, after V lost 6 bases and J lost 4 bases. DNA for the CDR3: TGTGCCAGCAGATACGGGACAGGGGAGACTTACAATGAGCAGTTCTTC. Its translation: CASRYGTGETYNEQFF.

The chain couples TRBV20-1 to TRBJ1-4, with D possibly matching TRBD1 (6 bases). Trimming stripped 5 bases from V and 5 bases from J, with 6 bases between. Germline assignment: CDR1 DFQATT and CDR2 SNEGSKA (reference sequence). This CDR3 contains 11 residues. The CDR3 region is CSADRNEKLFF. Here the CDR3 DNA reads TGCAGTGCTGACAGGAATGAAAAACTGTTTTTT.

This clonotype was observed at least ten times. The V gene is TRBV20-1, the J gene TRBJ2-2; possibly TRBD1 or TRBD2 for D (5 bases each). Trimming cost V 0 bases and J 6 bases, with 8 bases left between them. The CDR3 is made up of 13 amino acids. Germline V CDR1 and CDR2: DFQATT, SNEGSKA (reference sequence). The CDR3 region is CSARDLGAGELFF. The CDR3 nucleotides read TGCAGTGCTAGAGATTTGGGGGCCGGGGAGCTGTTTTTT.

This rearrangement joins TRBV5-1 to TRBJ1-1; unclear D gene. The CDR3 loop spans 16 amino acids. The germline CDR1 and CDR2 sequences are SGHRS and YFSETQ. V was shortened by 4 bases and J by 0 bases, with 16 bases between the two germline ends. The CDR3 DNA sequence: TGCGCCAGCAGCATCTGGGCCGGCGAGGTGAACACTGAAGCTTTCTTT. Protein sequence: CASSIWAGEVNTEAFF. Looking up the rest from reference TRBV5-1 and TRBJ1-1 gives the full variable domain: KAGVTQTPRYLIKTRGQQVTLSCSPISGHRSVSWYQQTPGQGLQFLFEYFSETQRNKGNFPGRFSGRQFSNSRSEMNVSTLELGDSALYLCASSIWAGEVNTEAFFGQGTRLTVV.

V usage is TRBV4-3 and J usage is TRBJ1-2; no firm D call. The germline V gene encodes CDR1 LGHNA and CDR2 YSLEER. The CDR3 is 14 residues long. V was shortened by 4 bases and J by 2 bases, with 11 bases between the two germline ends. The DNA for the CDR3 is TGCGCCAGCAGCCGGGAAGGGCAGAACTATGGCTACACCTTC. This encodes CASSREGQNYGYTF.

On this clonotype itself: Given a much more abundant clone one base away, this may be a read error. The rearrangement joins TRBV20-1 to TRBJ1-2; TRBD1 aligns across 7 bases. The CDR3 is made up of 14 amino acids. CDR1 is DFQATT, CDR2 SNEGSKA, per germline (reference sequence). As DNA, the CDR3 is TGCTGTGCTAGAGATCCAGGGGGGCGTAGGGGCTACACCTTC. Translation: CCARDPGGRRGYTF.

This clonotype was seen more than once but under ten times. This chain joins TRBV6-1 and TRBJ1-1, with a weak D call TRBD1 (6 bases). This CDR3 is built from 16 residues. V lost 5 bases and J 9 bases, leaving 25 bases between the germline ends. CDR1 and CDR2 (germline): MNHNS, SASEGT. In DNA form, the CDR3 reads TGTGCCAGCAGTCAATTTGGGACCCAAGAGGGGGGAAAAGCTTTCTTT. Amino acids: CASSQFGTQEGGKAFF.